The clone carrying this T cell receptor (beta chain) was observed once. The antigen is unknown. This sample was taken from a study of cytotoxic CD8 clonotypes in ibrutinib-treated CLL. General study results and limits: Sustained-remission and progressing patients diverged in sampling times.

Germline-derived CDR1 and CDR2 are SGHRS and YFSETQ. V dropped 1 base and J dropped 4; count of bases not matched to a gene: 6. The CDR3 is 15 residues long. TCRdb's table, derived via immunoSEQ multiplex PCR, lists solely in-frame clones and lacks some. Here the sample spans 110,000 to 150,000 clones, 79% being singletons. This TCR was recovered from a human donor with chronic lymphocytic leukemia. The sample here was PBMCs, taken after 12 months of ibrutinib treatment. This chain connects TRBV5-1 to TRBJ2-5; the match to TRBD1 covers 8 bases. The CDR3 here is CASSLRTGGGETQYF. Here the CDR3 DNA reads TGCGCCAGCAGCTTGCGCACAGGGGGAGGAGAGACCCAGTACTTC.